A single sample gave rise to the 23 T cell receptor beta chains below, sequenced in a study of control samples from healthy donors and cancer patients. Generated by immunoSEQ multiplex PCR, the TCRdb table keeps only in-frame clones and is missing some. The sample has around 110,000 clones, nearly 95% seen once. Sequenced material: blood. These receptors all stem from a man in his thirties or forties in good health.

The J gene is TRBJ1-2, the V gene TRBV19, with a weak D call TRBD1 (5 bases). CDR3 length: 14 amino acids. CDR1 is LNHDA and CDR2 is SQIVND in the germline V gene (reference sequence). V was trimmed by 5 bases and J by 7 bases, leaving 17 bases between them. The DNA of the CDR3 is TGTGCCAGTAGTGCAGGGATCCTGTCAGGTGGCTACACCTTC. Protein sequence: CASSAGILSGGYTF.

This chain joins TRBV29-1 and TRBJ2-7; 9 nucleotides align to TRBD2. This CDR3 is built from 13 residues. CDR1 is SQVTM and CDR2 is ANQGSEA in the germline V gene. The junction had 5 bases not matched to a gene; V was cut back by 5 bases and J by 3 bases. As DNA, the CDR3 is TGCAGCGTTTCAAGCGGGGGGATCTACGAGCAGTACGTC. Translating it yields CSVSSGGIYEQYV.

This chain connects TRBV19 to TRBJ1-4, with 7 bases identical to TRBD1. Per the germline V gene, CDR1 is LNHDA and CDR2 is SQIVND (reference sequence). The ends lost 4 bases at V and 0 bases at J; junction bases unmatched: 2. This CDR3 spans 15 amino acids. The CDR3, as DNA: TGTGCCAGTAGTAGTCAGGGGGCAACTAATGAAAAACTGTTTTTT. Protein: CASSSQGATNEKLFF.

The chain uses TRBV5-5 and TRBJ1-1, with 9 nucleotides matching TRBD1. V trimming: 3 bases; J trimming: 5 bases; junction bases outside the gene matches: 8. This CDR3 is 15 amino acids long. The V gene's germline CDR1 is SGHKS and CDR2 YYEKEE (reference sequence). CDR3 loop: CASSSPGQGGTEAFF. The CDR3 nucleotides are TGTGCCAGCAGCTCCCCGGGACAGGGCGGGACTGAAGCTTTCTTT.

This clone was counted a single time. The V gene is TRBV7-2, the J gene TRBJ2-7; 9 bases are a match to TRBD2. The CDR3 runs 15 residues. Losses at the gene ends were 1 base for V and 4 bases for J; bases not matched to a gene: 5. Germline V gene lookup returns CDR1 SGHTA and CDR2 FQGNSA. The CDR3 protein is CASSLEGSGGYEQYF. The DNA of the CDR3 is TGTGCCAGCAGCTTAGAGGGTAGCGGGGGATACGAGCAGTACTTC.

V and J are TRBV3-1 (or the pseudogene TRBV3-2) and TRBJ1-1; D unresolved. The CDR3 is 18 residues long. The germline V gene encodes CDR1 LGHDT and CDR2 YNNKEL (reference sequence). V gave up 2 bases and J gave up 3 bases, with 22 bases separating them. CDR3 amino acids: CASSQSWTSGPVDTEAFF. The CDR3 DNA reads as TGTGCCAGCAGCCAAAGTTGGACCTCCGGGCCGGTGGACACTGAAGCTTTCTTT.

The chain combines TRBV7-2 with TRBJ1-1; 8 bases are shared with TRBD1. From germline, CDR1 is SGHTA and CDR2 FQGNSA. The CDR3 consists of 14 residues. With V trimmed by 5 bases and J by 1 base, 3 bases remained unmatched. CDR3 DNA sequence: TGTGCCAGCAGCCCCGACAGGGGGAACACTGAAGCTTTCTTT. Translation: CASSPDRGNTEAFF. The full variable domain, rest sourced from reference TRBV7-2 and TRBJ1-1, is GAGVSQSPSNKVTEKGKDVELRCDPISGHTALYWYRQSLGQGLEFLIYFQGNSAPDKSGLPSDRFSAERTGGSVSTLTIQRTQQEDSAVYLCASSPDRGNTEAFFGQGTRLTVV.

CDR3 nucleotides: TGCGCCAGCAGGATTTCCCTGGGGAGCTCTGGGGCCAACGTCCTGACTTTC. Residues: CASRISLGSSGANVLTF. The chain recombines TRBV5-1 with TRBJ2-6; TRBD2 might be the D (5 bases). The CDR3 length is 17 residues. Germline loops: CDR1 SGHRS, CDR2 YFSETQ. Deletions cut 5 bases from V and 0 bases from J, with 15 bases between.

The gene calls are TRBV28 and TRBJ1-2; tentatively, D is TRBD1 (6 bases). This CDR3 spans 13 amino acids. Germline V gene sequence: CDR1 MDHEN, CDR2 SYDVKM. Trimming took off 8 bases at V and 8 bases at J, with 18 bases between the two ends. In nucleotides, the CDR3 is TGTGCCAGCGTAACCGGGACACCAAAAGGCTACACCTTC. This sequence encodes CASVTGTPKGYTF.

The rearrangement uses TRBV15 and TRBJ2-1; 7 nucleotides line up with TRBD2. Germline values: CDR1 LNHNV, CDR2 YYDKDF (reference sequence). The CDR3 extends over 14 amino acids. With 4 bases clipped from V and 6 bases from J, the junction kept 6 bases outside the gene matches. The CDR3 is CATSTLGGFNEQFF. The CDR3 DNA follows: TGTGCCACCAGCACGCTGGGGGGGTTCAATGAGCAGTTCTTC.

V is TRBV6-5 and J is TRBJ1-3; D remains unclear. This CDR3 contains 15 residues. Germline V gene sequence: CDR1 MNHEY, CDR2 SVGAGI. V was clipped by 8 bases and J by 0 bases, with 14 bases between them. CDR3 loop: CASSLTVDSGNTIYF. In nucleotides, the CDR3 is TGTGCCAGCTCATTGACGGTCGACTCTGGAAACACCATATATTTT.

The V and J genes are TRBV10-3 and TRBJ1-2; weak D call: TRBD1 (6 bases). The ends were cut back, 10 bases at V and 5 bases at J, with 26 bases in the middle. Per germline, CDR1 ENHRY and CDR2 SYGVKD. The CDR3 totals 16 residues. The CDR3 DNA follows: TGTGCCACACCGAGACAGGAGACGAAGCCCGGATATGGCTACACCTTC. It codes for CATPRQETKPGYGYTF.

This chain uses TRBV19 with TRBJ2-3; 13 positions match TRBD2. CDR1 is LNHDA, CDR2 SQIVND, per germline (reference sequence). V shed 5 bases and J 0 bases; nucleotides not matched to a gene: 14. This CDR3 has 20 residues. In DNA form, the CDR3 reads TGTGCCAGTAGTCTCTCCGCTGGACTAGCGGGGGCCCCTAGCACAGATACGCAGTATTTT. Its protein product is CASSLSAGLAGAPSTDTQYF.

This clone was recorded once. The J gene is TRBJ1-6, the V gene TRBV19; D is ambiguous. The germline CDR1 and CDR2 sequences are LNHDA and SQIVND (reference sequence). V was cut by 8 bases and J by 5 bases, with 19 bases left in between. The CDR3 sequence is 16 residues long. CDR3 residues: CASGSNLMRDNSPLHF. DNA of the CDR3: TGTGCCAGTGGTAGTAACTTAATGCGGGATAATTCACCCCTCCACTTT.

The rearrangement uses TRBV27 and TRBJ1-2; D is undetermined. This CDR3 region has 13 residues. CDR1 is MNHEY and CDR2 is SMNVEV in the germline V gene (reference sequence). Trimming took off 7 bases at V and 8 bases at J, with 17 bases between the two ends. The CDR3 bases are TGTGCCAGCAAACCAGATCCGTTGGGAGGCTACACCTTC. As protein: CASKPDPLGGYTF.

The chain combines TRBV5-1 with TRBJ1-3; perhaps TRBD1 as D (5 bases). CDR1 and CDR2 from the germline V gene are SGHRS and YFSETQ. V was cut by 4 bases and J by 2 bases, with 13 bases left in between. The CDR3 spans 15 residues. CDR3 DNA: TGCGCCAGCAGCCCCGCAGGGAACACTGGAAACACCATATATTTT. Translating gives CASSPAGNTGNTIYF.

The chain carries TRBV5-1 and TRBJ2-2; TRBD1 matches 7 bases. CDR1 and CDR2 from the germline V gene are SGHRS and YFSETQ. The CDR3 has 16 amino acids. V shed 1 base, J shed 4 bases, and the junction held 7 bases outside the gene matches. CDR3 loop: CASSLTGAVGTGELFF. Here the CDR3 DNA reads TGCGCCAGCAGCTTGACAGGGGCGGTGGGCACCGGGGAGCTGTTTTTT.

CDR3 bases: TGTGCCAGCAGCGTAGGAATCGGGGGTCACACTGAAGCTTTCTTT. Protein product: CASSVGIGGHTEAFF. The chain carries TRBV9 and TRBJ1-1, with D maybe TRBD1 (5 bases). CDR1 is SGDLS and CDR2 is YYNGEE in the germline V gene. This CDR3 is built from 15 residues. V was trimmed by 0 bases and J by 3 bases, leaving 12 bases between them. Complete variable domain (other parts from reference TRBV9 and TRBJ1-1): DSGVTQTPKHLITATGQRVTLRCSPRSGDLSVYWYQQSLDQGLQFLIQYYNGEERAKGNILERFSAQQFPDLHSELNLSSLELGDSALYFCASSVGIGGHTEAFFGQGTRLTVV.

CDR3 amino acids: CASSIATGENGYTF. For the CDR3, the DNA is TGTGCCAGTAGTATAGCGACAGGGGAAAATGGCTACACCTTC. The rearrangement uses TRBV19 and TRBJ1-2, with 8 bases aligning to TRBD1. Trimming removed 1 base from V and 6 bases from J; junction bases left unmatched: 4. Germline CDR1 reads LNHDA; CDR2 reads SQIVND (reference sequence). The CDR3 totals 14 residues. The whole variable domain, filled in from reference TRBV19 and TRBJ1-2, reads DGGITQSPKYLFRKEGQNVTLSCEQNLNHDAMYWYRQDPGQGLRLIYYSQIVNDFQKGDIAEGYSVSREKKESFPLTVTSAQKNPTAFYLCASSIATGENGYTFGSGTRLTVV.

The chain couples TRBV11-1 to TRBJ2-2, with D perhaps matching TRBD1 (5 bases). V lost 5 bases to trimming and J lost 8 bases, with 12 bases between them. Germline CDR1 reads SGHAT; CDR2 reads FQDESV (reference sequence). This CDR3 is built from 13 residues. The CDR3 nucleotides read TGTGCCAGCAGCAAAGGGGCGACAGGGGAGCTGTTTTTT. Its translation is CASSKGATGELFF.

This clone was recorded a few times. This CDR3 is CASTRQFPNEQFF. CDR3 coding DNA: TGTGCCAGCACTAGACAATTCCCCAATGAGCAGTTCTTC. The genes are TRBV7-9 and TRBJ2-1; D gene uncertain. CDR1 and CDR2 (germline): SEHNR, FQNEAQ (reference sequence). The CDR3 is 13 amino acids. Trimming pared 7 bases from V and 6 bases from J, leaving 13 bases between.

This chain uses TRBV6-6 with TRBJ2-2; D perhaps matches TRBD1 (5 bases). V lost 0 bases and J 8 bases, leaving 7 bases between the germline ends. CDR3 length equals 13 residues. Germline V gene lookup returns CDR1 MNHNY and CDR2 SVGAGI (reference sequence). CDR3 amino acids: CASSYSDSGELFF. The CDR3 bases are TGTGCCAGCAGTTACTCCGACAGTGGGGAGCTGTTTTTT.

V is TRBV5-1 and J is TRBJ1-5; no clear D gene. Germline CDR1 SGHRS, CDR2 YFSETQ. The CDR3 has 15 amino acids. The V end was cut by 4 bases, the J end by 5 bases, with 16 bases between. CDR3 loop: CASSPGIGGDQPQHF. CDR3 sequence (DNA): TGCGCCAGCAGCCCAGGAATCGGAGGAGATCAGCCCCAGCATTTT.